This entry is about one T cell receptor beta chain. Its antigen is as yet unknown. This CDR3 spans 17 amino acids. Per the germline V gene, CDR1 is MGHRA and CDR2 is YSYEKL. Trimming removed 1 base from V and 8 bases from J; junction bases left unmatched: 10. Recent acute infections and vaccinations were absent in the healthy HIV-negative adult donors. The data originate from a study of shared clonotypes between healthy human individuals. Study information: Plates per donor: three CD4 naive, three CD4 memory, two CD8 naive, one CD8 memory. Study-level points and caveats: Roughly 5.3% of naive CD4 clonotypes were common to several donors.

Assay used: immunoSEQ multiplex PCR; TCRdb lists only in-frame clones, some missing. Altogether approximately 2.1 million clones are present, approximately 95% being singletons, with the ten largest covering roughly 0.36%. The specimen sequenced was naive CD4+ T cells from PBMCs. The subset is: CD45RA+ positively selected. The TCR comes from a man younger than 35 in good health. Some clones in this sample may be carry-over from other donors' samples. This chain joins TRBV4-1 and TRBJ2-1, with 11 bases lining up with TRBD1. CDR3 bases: TGCGCCAGCAGCCAAGTGGGGCGGACAGGGGGCGGCTATGAGCAGTTCTTC. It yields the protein CASSQVGRTGGGYEQFF.